The rows below give T cell receptor beta chains drawn from one sample of a study of blood T cell repertoires in COVID-19. This table comes from immunoSEQ multiplex PCR, and its TCRdb copy is limited to in-frame clones, with some not included. The sample yields just over 650,000 clones, more than 80% seen once. The source material was peripheral blood. These receptors all stem from a woman younger than 30 with acute or convalescent COVID-19. The CDR3 runs from the conserved cysteine through the conserved F or W. D genes are given only for firm matches. Clone size, where shown, is once, few, many, or a class for clones that have expanded.

clone size	CDR3 length	D gene	J gene	V gene	CDR3 protein	CDR3 DNA
-	13	TRBD2	TRBJ2-1	TRBV27	CASRGESYNEQFF	TGTGCCAGCCGGGGGGAGTCCTACAATGAGCAGTTCTTC
-	14	TRBD1	TRBJ1-3	TRBV20-1	CSASPGQGGNTIYF	TGCAGTGCTAGTCCCGGACAGGGGGGAAACACCATATATTTT
-	18	TRBD1	TRBJ2-7	TRBV14	CASSQDFWTGAPSYEQYF	TGTGCCAGCAGCCAAGATTTTTGGACAGGAGCCCCCTCCTACGAGCAGTACTTC
-	14	-	TRBJ1-1	TRBV19	CASSMAGVTTEAFF	TGTGCCAGTAGTATGGCAGGGGTAACCACTGAAGCTTTCTTT
once	14	TRBD1	TRBJ1-2	TRBV5-4	CASSQGGYNYGYTF	TGTGCCAGCAGCCAGGGGGGTTACAACTATGGCTACACCTTC
-	16	-	TRBJ1-1	TRBV7-9	CASSMTGGRGNTEAFF	TGTGCCAGCAGCATGACCGGAGGGAGGGGGAACACTGAAGCTTTCTTT
-	15	TRBD1	TRBJ1-3	TRBV5-5	CASSGTGGFGNTIYF	TGTGCCAGCAGCGGCACAGGGGGCTTTGGAAACACCATATATTTT
once	12	TRBD1	TRBJ2-3	TRBV29-1	CSVDRGTDTQYF	TGCAGCGTCGACAGGGGAACAGATACGCAGTATTTT
-	15	TRBD1	TRBJ1-1	TRBV24-1	CATRATGGMNTEAFF	TGTGCCACCAGGGCGACAGGGGGTATGAACACTGAAGCTTTCTTT
once	13	-	TRBJ2-3	TRBV12-3/TRBV12-4	CASSSYLEPEQYF	TGTGCCAGCAGCTCCTATTTAGAACCCGAGCAGTATTTT
-	13	-	TRBJ1-2	TRBV28	CASSSQAFYGYTF	TGTGCCAGCAGTTCTCAGGCGTTCTATGGCTACACCTTC
-	13	-	TRBJ1-1	TRBV30	CAWTKAGNTEAFF	TGTGCCTGGACGAAAGCGGGTAACACTGAAGCTTTCTTT
-	15	TRBD1	TRBJ2-7	TRBV15	CATSRTGVKAYEQYF	TGTGCCACCAGCCGTACAGGGGTAAAGGCCTACGAGCAGTACTTC
-	14	-	TRBJ1-4	TRBV5-4	CASSFSGGGEKLFF	TGTGCCAGCAGCTTTTCCGGGGGGGGTGAAAAACTGTTTTTT
-	15	-	TRBJ1-1	TRBV4-3	CASSQDRARQYEAFF	TGCGCCAGCAGCCAAGATAGGGCCCGACAGTATGAAGCTTTCTTT
-	13	-	TRBJ1-6	TRBV6-6	CASFGDTVRPLHF	TGTGCCAGCTTCGGGGACACGGTGCGACCCCTCCACTTT
-	15	-	TRBJ1-6	TRBV5-4	CASSLGQAYNSPLHF	TGTGCCAGCAGCTTGGGGCAGGCCTATAATTCACCCCTCCACTTT
-	17	-	TRBJ2-6	TRBV7-9	CASSLEQGFYGANVLTF	TGTGCCAGCAGCTTAGAGCAGGGATTTTATGGGGCCAACGTCCTGACTTTC
-	15	-	TRBJ2-2	TRBV19	CASSTGHQNTGELFF	TGTGCCAGTAGTACGGGACACCAAAACACCGGGGAGCTGTTTTTT
-	18	TRBD1	TRBJ2-4	TRBV4-1	CASSQDLRDRLRENIQYF	TGCGCCAGCAGCCAAGATTTAAGGGACAGGCTAAGGGAAAACATTCAGTACTTC
-	18	-	TRBJ2-6	TRBV19	CAIGPGFSKSSGANVLTF	TGTGCCATTGGGCCTGGATTTTCGAAGTCATCTGGGGCCAACGTCCTGACTTTC
-	14	-	TRBJ1-5	TRBV7-2	CASSLWDTNQPQHF	TGTGCCAGCAGCTTATGGGACACCAATCAGCCCCAGCATTTT
once	15	TRBD1	TRBJ1-1	TRBV7-2	CASSFYRGGNTEAFF	TGTGCCAGCAGTTTCTACAGGGGAGGGAACACTGAAGCTTTCTTT
-	15	TRBD1	TRBJ2-1	TRBV19	CASKTGGQGAGEQFF	TGTGCCAGTAAAACCGGAGGACAGGGGGCTGGTGAGCAGTTCTTC
once	16	-	TRBJ1-3	TRBV9	CASSVAGVGSGNTIYF	TGTGCCAGCAGCGTAGCCGGGGTTGGATCTGGAAACACCATATATTTT
-	13	-	TRBJ1-1	TRBV30	CAWSSRASTEAFF	TGTGCCTGGAGTTCCAGGGCGAGCACTGAAGCTTTCTTT
-	15	-	TRBJ1-2	TRBV6-5	CASSPTTAVSHGYTF	TGTGCCAGCAGTCCGACGACGGCGGTGTCTCACGGCTACACCTTC
few	16	-	TRBJ1-2	TRBV14	CASSHYPQGGSYGYTF	TGTGCCAGCAGCCATTACCCACAGGGAGGGTCCTATGGCTACACCTTC
-	13	-	TRBJ2-7	TRBV6-5	CASSYSPSGEQYF	TGTGCCAGCAGTTACTCGCCTAGTGGTGAGCAGTACTTC
-	15	-	TRBJ1-6	TRBV9	CASSTGMSYNSPLHF	TGTGCCAGCAGCACAGGGATGTCCTATAATTCACCCCTCCACTTT
-	14	TRBD1	TRBJ1-2	TRBV6-5	CASKPGQGIYGYTF	TGTGCCAGCAAGCCGGGACAGGGGATTTATGGCTACACCTTC
once	15	TRBD2	TRBJ2-2	TRBV29-1	CSVGPSGRLDGELFF	TGCAGCGTTGGGCCTAGCGGGCGATTAGACGGGGAGCTGTTTTTT
-	13	-	TRBJ1-2	TRBV5-1	CASSGEQGLGYTF	TGCGCCAGCAGCGGGGAACAGGGTTTGGGCTACACCTTC
-	17	TRBD2	TRBJ2-4	TRBV24-1	CATSDGTSGTKGNIQYF	TGTGCCACCAGTGACGGGACTAGCGGAACCAAAGGGAACATTCAGTACTTC
-	12	-	TRBJ2-1	TRBV27	CASSKGVAEQFF	TGTGCCAGCAGTAAGGGGGTTGCTGAGCAGTTCTTC
-	14	-	TRBJ2-3	TRBV2	CASSGGIVADTQYF	TGTGCCAGCAGCGGGGGAATAGTGGCAGATACGCAGTATTTT
-	10	-	TRBJ1-2	TRBV19	CASFLYGYTF	TGTGCCAGTTTTCTCTATGGCTACACCTTC
-	14	-	TRBJ1-2	TRBV18	CASSHRQANYGYTF	TGTGCCAGCTCACATCGACAGGCCAACTATGGCTACACCTTC
-	14	TRBD1	TRBJ1-2	TRBV5-6	CASSRQGAGYGYTF	TGTGCCAGCAGCCGACAGGGGGCGGGCTATGGCTACACCTTC
once	14	-	TRBJ2-2	TRBV19	CASTPPTATGELFF	TGTGCCAGTACCCCGCCAACAGCCACCGGGGAGCTGTTTTTT
-	16	-	TRBJ2-1	TRBV28	CASRKSGGVGGNEQFF	TGTGCCAGCAGGAAGTCCGGGGGCGTCGGGGGGAATGAGCAGTTCTTC
-	14	-	TRBJ1-2	TRBV18	CASSGTGISYGYTF	TGTGCCAGCTCAGGAACAGGGATCTCCTATGGCTACACCTTC
-	15	-	TRBJ1-3	TRBV20-1	CSASPLRGSGNTIYF	TGCAGTGCTAGTCCGCTCAGGGGCTCTGGAAACACCATATATTTT
-	14	-	TRBJ1-3	TRBV28	CASSWEGSGNTIYF	TGTGCCAGCAGTTGGGAGGGATCCGGAAACACCATATATTTT
-	13	-	TRBJ2-3	TRBV10-3	CAIRKAGLDTQYF	TGTGCCATCAGGAAAGCGGGTCTAGATACGCAGTATTTT
-	13	-	TRBJ1-2	TRBV6-5	CASTIQGYYGYTF	TGTGCCAGCACTATACAGGGCTACTATGGCTACACCTTC